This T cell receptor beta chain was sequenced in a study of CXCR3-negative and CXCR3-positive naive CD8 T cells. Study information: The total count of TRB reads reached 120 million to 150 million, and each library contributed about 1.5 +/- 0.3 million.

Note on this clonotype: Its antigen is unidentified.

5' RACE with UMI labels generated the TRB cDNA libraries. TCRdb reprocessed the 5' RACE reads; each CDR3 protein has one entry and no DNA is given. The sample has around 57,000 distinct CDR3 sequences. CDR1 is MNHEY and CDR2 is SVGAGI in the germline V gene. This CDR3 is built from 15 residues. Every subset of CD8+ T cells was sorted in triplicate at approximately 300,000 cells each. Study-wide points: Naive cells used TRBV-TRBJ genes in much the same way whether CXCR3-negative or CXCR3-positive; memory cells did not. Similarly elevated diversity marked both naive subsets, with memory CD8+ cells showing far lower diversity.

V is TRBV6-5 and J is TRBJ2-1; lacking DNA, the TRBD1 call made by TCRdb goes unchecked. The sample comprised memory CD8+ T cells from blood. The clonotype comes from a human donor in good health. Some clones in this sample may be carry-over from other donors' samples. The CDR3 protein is CASSPFPEGYNEQFF.